This T cell receptor beta chain appears in the sequencing data of a study of control samples from healthy donors and cancer patients (TCRdb year 2020). The CDR3 measures 13 amino acids from cysteine to phenylalanine. Only the CDR3 portion is preserved as DNA: 39 bases, with reading frame beginning at the first base. The germline V gene encodes CDR1 MDHEN and CDR2 SYDVKM. V and J are trimmed by 6 bases and 5 bases, and the gene matches miss 5 bases of the junction. To note about this clone: The clone's antigen remains unknown. The sample carries other DNA sequences with the same CDR3.

Libraries were constructed by the immunoSEQ multiplex PCR assay. Drawn from immuneACCESS, this table holds only the in-frame rearrangements with V and J called that TCRdb kept. Clones are partly lost; checked studies trace under half to an unresolved V gene and leave the rest unexplained. This sample's table lists approximately 190,000 clones. About 2.2% of the sample comes from the top ten. The clonotype originates from a woman aged 30 to 39 in good health. In this chain, TRBV28 is recombined with TRBJ1-2; 8 junctional bases match TRBD1. The sequenced sample was blood. The nucleotide sequence reads as follows: TGTGCCAGCAGCCAGGGGGCTCGTTATGGCTACACCTTC. This sequence encodes CASSQGARYGYTF.